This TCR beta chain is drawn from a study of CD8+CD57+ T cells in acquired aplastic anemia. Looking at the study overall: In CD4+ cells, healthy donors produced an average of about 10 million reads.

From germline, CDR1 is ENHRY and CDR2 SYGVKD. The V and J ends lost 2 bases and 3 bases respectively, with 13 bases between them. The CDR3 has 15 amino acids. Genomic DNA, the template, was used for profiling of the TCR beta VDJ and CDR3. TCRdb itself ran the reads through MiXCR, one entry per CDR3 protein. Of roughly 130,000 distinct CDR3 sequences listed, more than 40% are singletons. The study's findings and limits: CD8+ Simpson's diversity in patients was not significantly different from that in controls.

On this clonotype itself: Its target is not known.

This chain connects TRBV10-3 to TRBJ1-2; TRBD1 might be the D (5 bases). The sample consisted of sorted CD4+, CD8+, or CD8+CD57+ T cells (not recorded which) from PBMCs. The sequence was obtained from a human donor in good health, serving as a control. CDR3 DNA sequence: TGTGCCATCAGTGAGCAAGGTCGGACATACTATGGCTACACCTTC. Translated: CAISEQGRTYYGYTF.